Reported below is one T cell receptor beta chain. Its target is unknown. Within the sample, other DNA sequences also encode this same CDR3. Sorted-subset replicate PCRs used approximately 190 ng of genomic DNA. This amount corresponded to approximately 30,000 T cell genomes. Using immunoSEQ multiplex PCR, the repertoire was profiled, and TCRdb retains in-frame clones only, with some absent. The sample includes some 2,000,000 clones, over 85% of them seen just once. This sample was included in a study of shared clonotypes between healthy human individuals. Study-wide results and limits: A handful of donors had about 5% of their naive CD4 clonotypes in common.

CD45RO-negative cells were positively selected for CCR7, leaving out terminally differentiated effector memory CD45RA+ cells. CDR1 and CDR2 (germline): SEHNR, FQNEAQ (reference sequence). The CDR3 is made up of 16 amino acids. With 0 bases removed from V and 1 base from J, the gap between germline ends came to 9 bases. The chain recombines TRBV7-9 with TRBJ2-2, with D maybe TRBD2 (6 bases). Sample: naive CD8+ T cells sorted from blood. The source is a man aged 18 to 29 in good health. The chain's CDR3 is CASSLAGTGNTGELFF. Written as DNA, the CDR3 is TGTGCCAGCAGCTTAGCCGGGACTGGGAACACCGGGGAGCTGTTTTTT.